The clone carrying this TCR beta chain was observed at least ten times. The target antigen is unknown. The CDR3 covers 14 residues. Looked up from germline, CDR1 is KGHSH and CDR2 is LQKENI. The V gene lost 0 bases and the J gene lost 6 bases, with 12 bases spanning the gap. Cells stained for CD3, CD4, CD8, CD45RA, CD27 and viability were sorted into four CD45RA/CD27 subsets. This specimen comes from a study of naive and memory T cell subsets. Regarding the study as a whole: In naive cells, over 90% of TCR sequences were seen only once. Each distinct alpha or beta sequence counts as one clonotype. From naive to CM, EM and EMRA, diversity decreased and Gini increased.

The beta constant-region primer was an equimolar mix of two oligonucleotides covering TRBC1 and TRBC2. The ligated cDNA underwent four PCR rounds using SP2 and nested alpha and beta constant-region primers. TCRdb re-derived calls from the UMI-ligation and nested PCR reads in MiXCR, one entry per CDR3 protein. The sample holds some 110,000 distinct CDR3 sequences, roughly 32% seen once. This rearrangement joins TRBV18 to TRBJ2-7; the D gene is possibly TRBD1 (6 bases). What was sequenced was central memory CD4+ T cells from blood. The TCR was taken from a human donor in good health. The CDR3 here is CASSPPAGAGEQYF. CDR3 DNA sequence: TGTGCCAGCTCACCACCCGCAGGGGCGGGCGAGCAGTACTTC.